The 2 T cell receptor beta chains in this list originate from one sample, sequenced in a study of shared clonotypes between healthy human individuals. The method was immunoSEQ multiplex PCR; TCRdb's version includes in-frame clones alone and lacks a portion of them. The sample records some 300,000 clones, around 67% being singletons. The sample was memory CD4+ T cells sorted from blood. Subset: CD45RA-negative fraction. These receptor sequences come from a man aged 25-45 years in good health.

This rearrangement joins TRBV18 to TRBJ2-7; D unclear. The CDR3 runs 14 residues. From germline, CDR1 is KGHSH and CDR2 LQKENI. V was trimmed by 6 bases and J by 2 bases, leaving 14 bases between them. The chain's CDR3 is CASSPSIDTYEQYF. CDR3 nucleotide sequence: TGTGCCAGCTCGCCAAGCATTGACACCTACGAGCAGTACTTC.

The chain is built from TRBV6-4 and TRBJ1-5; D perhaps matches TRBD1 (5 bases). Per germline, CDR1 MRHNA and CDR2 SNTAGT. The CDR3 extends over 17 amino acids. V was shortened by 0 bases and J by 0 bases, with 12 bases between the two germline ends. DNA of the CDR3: TGTGCCAGCAGTGACTCTGAGACAGTCTATAGCAATCAGCCCCAGCATTTT. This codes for CASSDSETVYSNQPQHF.